Below are 20 T cell receptor beta chains sequenced from a single sample in a study of blood T cell repertoires in COVID-19. Measured with immunoSEQ multiplex PCR; TCRdb has only the in-frame clones, and not every one. The profile shows some 33,000 clones, 75% to 90% of them singletons. The sequenced sample was peripheral blood. All receptors come from a human donor in a cohort sampled during active COVID-19.

The chain joins TRBV19 to TRBJ2-3, with 12 bases identical to TRBD2. V dropped 3 bases and J dropped 0; count of bases not matched to a gene: 7. Germline CDR1 LNHDA, CDR2 SQIVND (reference sequence). The CDR3 is 18 residues long. The CDR3 spells CASSIRGLAGSSTDTQYF. In DNA, the CDR3 is TGTGCCAGTAGTATCCGAGGACTAGCGGGGTCTAGCACAGATACGCAGTATTTT.

V is TRBV24-1 and J is TRBJ2-3; 9 bases match TRBD2. Germline V CDR1 and CDR2: KGHDR, SFDVKD. The junction had 7 bases not matched to a gene; V was cut back by 5 bases and J by 2 bases. This CDR3 has 16 residues. CDR3 region: CATSASPSGTTDTQYF. Written as DNA, the CDR3 is TGTGCCACCAGTGCCTCGCCTAGCGGGACCACAGATACGCAGTATTTT.

The genes are TRBV5-4 and TRBJ2-5, with 8 positions matching TRBD2. The germline V gene has CDR1 SGHNT and CDR2 YYREEE (reference sequence). CDR3 size: 14 residues. The ends lost 1 base at V and 5 bases at J; junction bases unmatched: 4. In DNA form, the CDR3 reads TGTGCCAGCAGCTTGCGGGGGGGGAAGGAGACCCAGTACTTC. Its protein is CASSLRGGKETQYF. The full variable domain, with the rest looked up from reference TRBV5-4 and TRBJ2-5, is ETGVTQSPTHLIKTRGQQVTLRCSSQSGHNTVSWYQQALGQGPQFIFQYYREEENGRGNFPPRFSGLQFPNYSSELNVNALELDDSALYLCASSLRGGKETQYFGPGTRLLVL.

This chain uses TRBV10-3 with TRBJ2-2; tentatively, D is TRBD2 (6 bases). Germline lookup yields CDR1 ENHRY and CDR2 SYGVKD. V lost 10 bases, J lost 3 bases, and 15 bases lay in between. There are 14 residues in the CDR3. CDR3 in amino acids: CATSTSSDTGELFF. CDR3 sequence (DNA): TGTGCCACCTCTACTAGCAGCGACACCGGGGAGCTGTTTTTT.

The chain combines TRBV7-8 with TRBJ2-7; D might be TRBD1 (6 bases). The length of the CDR3 is 14 residues. The germline V gene has CDR1 SGHVS and CDR2 FQNEAQ. Trimming took 1 base from V and 2 from J, leaving 9 bases between them. The CDR3 coding sequence is TGTGCCAGCAGCTTAGGGACAGCCGCCTACGAGCAGTACTTC. The encoded protein is CASSLGTAAYEQYF. The whole variable domain, filled in from reference TRBV7-8 and TRBJ2-7, reads GAGVSQSPRYKVAKRGQDVALRCDPISGHVSLFWYQQALGQGPEFLTYFQNEAQLDKSGLPSDRFFAERPEGSVSTLKIQRTQQEDSAVYLCASSLGTAAYEQYFGPGTRLTVT.

As to this clone: This specimen includes other DNA sequences encoding the same CDR3. The J gene is TRBJ1-1, the V gene TRBV6-5; weak D call: TRBD1 (6 bases). With 6 bases removed from V and 1 base from J, the gap between germline ends came to 6 bases. This CDR3 spans 12 amino acids. CDR1 and CDR2 (germline): MNHEY, SVGAGI. The CDR3 loop reads CASRQGNTEAFF. As DNA, the CDR3 is TGTGCCAGCAGACAGGGGAACACTGAAGCTTTCTTT.

The rearrangement joins TRBV29-1 to TRBJ1-1; D uncertain. With 5 bases removed from V and 4 bases from J, the gap between germline ends came to 14 bases. Germline-derived CDR1 and CDR2 are SQVTM and ANQGSEA. This CDR3 has 13 amino acids. CDR3 in amino acids: CSVREAGSTEAFF. CDR3 DNA: TGCAGCGTTAGGGAAGCCGGGAGCACTGAAGCTTTCTTT.

The CDR3 DNA sequence: TGTGCCAGCAGCCTCCGGGACTCCTCCTACGAGCAGTACTTC. Amino acid sequence: CASSLRDSSYEQYF. The chain has TRBV5-6 and TRBJ2-7; tentatively, D is TRBD2 (6 bases). Germline CDR1 SGHDT, CDR2 YYEEEE. The V gene lost 4 bases and the J gene lost 0 bases, with 11 bases spanning the gap. The CDR3 has 14 amino acids.

This sequence joins TRBV11-2 and TRBJ1-1, with TRBD1 matching over 8 bases. This CDR3 spans 12 amino acids. The germline CDR1 and CDR2 sequences are SGHAT and FQNNGV. The trim removed 4 bases at V and 10 bases at J, leaving 5 bases unmatched. DNA for the CDR3: TGTGCCAGCAGCTCCCAGGGGGCAGGAGCTTTCTTT. Amino acid sequence: CASSSQGAGAFF.

The gene calls are TRBV13 and TRBJ2-3; 12 bases are a match to TRBD2. The CDR3 runs to 15 residues. V lost 3 bases, J lost 4 bases, and 2 bases stayed unmatched. CDR1 and CDR2 (germline): PRHDT, FYEKMQ (reference sequence). CDR3 nucleotides: TGTGCCAGCAGCTTCACTAGCGGGGGGTCAGATACGCAGTATTTT. As protein: CASSFTSGGSDTQYF.

V usage is TRBV2 and J usage is TRBJ1-5; possibly TRBD1 for D (5 bases). The CDR3 contains 14 residues. With 5 bases removed from V and 5 bases from J, the gap between germline ends came to 13 bases. Per the germline V gene, CDR1 is SNHLY and CDR2 is FYNNEI. CDR3 amino acids: CASSFTRGDQPQHF. The DNA for the CDR3 is TGTGCCAGCAGTTTTACAAGGGGCGATCAGCCCCAGCATTTT.

The rearrangement joins TRBV5-8 to TRBJ1-1; D might be TRBD1 (5 bases). Germline CDR1 SGHTS, CDR2 YDEGEE. V shed 4 bases and J shed 6 bases, with 16 bases lying between them. This CDR3 region has 14 residues. In nucleotides, the CDR3 is TGTGCCAGCAGCGCCAGGGCCCAGTGGGCTGAAGCTTTCTTT. It encodes CASSARAQWAEAFF.

The chain uses TRBV6-6 and TRBJ2-7, with D perhaps TRBD2 (7 bases). In germline, CDR1 is MNHNY, CDR2 SVGAGI (reference sequence). The CDR3 is 13 residues long. V gave up 7 bases and J gave up 6 bases, with 16 bases separating them. DNA for the CDR3: TGTGCCAGCAACGAGGGGGGGGCTATCGAGCAGTACTTC. It yields the protein CASNEGGAIEQYF.

The rearrangement links TRBV28 to TRBJ2-3; TRBD2 matches at 7 bases. V shed 0 bases and J 2 bases; nucleotides not matched to a gene: 2. Germline V gene data show CDR1 as MDHEN and CDR2 as SYDVKM. CDR3 length equals 15 residues. This chain's CDR3 is CASSLWTSPTDTQYF. The DNA of the CDR3 is TGTGCCAGCAGTTTATGGACTAGCCCCACAGATACGCAGTATTTT.

This CDR3 is CASSLLGRGQGANEQFF. The CDR3 nucleotides read TGTGCCAGCAGCTTATTGGGCAGGGGACAGGGGGCCAATGAGCAGTTCTTC. This sequence joins TRBV7-3 and TRBJ2-1; 12 bases fit TRBD1. Trimming at V came to 2 bases and at J to 6 bases, leaving 8 bases not matched to a gene. This CDR3 has 17 amino acids. CDR1 is SGHTA and CDR2 is FQGTGA in the germline V gene.

The chain links TRBV10-3 to TRBJ2-5, with D tentatively TRBD2 (6 bases). Germline V CDR1 and CDR2: ENHRY, SYGVKD. This CDR3 comprises 15 residues. Trimming took off 4 bases at V and 1 base at J, with 13 bases between the two ends. CDR3 sequence: CAISGGSGSQETQYF. In DNA form, the CDR3 reads TGTGCCATCAGTGGAGGTAGCGGCTCCCAAGAGACCCAGTACTTC.

The J gene is TRBJ2-5, the V gene TRBV28; TRBD1 aligns across 7 bases. CDR1 is MDHEN, CDR2 SYDVKM, per germline. The junction had 12 bases not matched to a gene; V was cut back by 4 bases and J by 4 bases. This CDR3 comprises 16 residues. This CDR3 is CASSSAPTGVPETQYF. CDR3 bases: TGTGCCAGCAGTTCAGCACCCACAGGGGTCCCAGAGACCCAGTACTTC. Full variable domain (outside the CDR3, taken from reference TRBV28 and TRBJ2-5): DVKVTQSSRYLVKRTGEKVFLECVQDMDHENMFWYRQDPGLGLRLIYFSYDVKMKEKGDIPEGYSVSREKKERFSLILESASTNQTSMYLCASSSAPTGVPETQYFGPGTRLLVL.

V and J are TRBV3-1 (or the pseudogene TRBV3-2) and TRBJ1-1, with a possible D match to TRBD1 (6 bases). Between the trimmed V and J ends, which lost 3 bases and 4 bases, there was a span of 12 bases. The length of the CDR3 is 14 residues. The germline gives CDR1 LGHDT, CDR2 YNNKEL (reference sequence). The CDR3 spells CASSHGGQATEAFF. DNA of the CDR3: TGTGCCAGCAGCCATGGGGGCCAGGCCACTGAAGCTTTCTTT.

This clone appeared a few times. V and J are TRBV28 and TRBJ2-7; 7 nucleotides match TRBD2. The CDR3 runs 16 residues. The ends lost 5 bases at V and 0 bases at J; junction bases unmatched: 10. Germline assignment: CDR1 MDHEN and CDR2 SYDVKM. The CDR3 DNA sequence: TGTGCCAGCAGTCCGATACTAGCGTCAAGCTCCTACGAGCAGTACTTC. Its protein is CASSPILASSSYEQYF.

The V and J genes are TRBV3-1 (or the pseudogene TRBV3-2) and TRBJ2-3; 11 nucleotides line up with TRBD2. V lost 5 bases and J lost 7; bases outside the gene matches: 8. CDR1 LGHDT and CDR2 YNNKEL come from the germline V gene (reference sequence). There are 15 residues in the CDR3. CDR3 region: CASSNSLAGGNTQYF. The CDR3 coding sequence is TGTGCCAGCAGCAATTCCCTAGCGGGGGGTAATACGCAGTATTTT.